Below, 24 T cell receptor beta chains from the same sample are listed, as sequenced in a study of T cell responses to AZD1222 COVID-19 vaccine. TCRdb's copy holds only in-frame clones and misses some; the assay was immunoSEQ multiplex PCR. The data hold about 120,000 clones, with roughly 91% observed a single time. Sequencing was performed on peripheral blood, taken 28 days after the second AZD1222 dose. These receptors originate from an adult who received the AZD1222 COVID-19 vaccine.

The chain carries TRBV5-1 and TRBJ1-2; weak D call: TRBD1 (6 bases). Germline CDR1 and CDR2: SGHRS and YFSETQ. Trimming took 6 bases from V and 7 from J, leaving 19 bases between them. This CDR3 region has 14 residues. The CDR3 region has the DNA TGCGCCAGCACCGCCGGGGGGCAATTAATTGGCTACACCTTC. It specifies CASTAGGQLIGYTF.

The V and J genes are TRBV9 and TRBJ1-2, with D unresolved. The CDR3 has 13 residues. The V end lost 0 bases, the J end lost 0 bases, and 3 bases lay between the germline ends. Germline V gene lookup returns CDR1 SGDLS and CDR2 YYNGEE. For the CDR3, the DNA is TGTGCCAGCAGCGTAGACACTAACTATGGCTACACCTTC. Residues: CASSVDTNYGYTF.

The count of this clone is one. The chain links TRBV19 to TRBJ2-1; 8 positions agree with TRBD2. CDR3 length: 16 residues. The trim removed 1 base at V and 7 bases at J, leaving 9 bases unmatched. The germline V gene encodes CDR1 LNHDA and CDR2 SQIVND (reference sequence). The CDR3 region is CASSIGPAGEQNEQFF. The CDR3 nucleotides read TGTGCCAGTAGTATAGGACCAGCGGGAGAGCAGAATGAGCAGTTCTTC. Using reference TRBV19 and TRBJ2-1 for the parts outside the CDR3, the full variable domain is DGGITQSPKYLFRKEGQNVTLSCEQNLNHDAMYWYRQDPGQGLRLIYYSQIVNDFQKGDIAEGYSVSREKKESFPLTVTSAQKNPTAFYLCASSIGPAGEQNEQFFGPGTRLTVL.

The CDR3 spells CASSRETWQPQHF. CDR3 coding DNA: TGTGCCAGTAGTCGGGAAACCTGGCAGCCCCAGCATTTT. This chain links TRBV19 with TRBJ1-5; D gene unclear. The germline V gene has CDR1 LNHDA and CDR2 SQIVND (reference sequence). The CDR3 runs 13 residues. Trimming removed 5 bases at V and 7 bases at J, with 12 bases between.

This chain connects TRBV29-1 to TRBJ2-3, with a tentative D call TRBD2 (6 bases). V lost 4 bases and J 0 bases, leaving 14 bases between the germline ends. Germline CDR1 and CDR2: SQVTM and ANQGSEA. The CDR3 totals 15 residues. CDR3: CSVVGGRRSTDTQYF. CDR3 nucleotide sequence: TGCAGCGTTGTGGGGGGACGGAGGAGCACAGATACGCAGTATTTT.

The gene calls are TRBV7-8 and TRBJ1-6; no clear D. V dropped 5 bases and J dropped 7 bases, with 9 bases sitting between them. The CDR3 sequence is 13 residues long. The germline CDR1 and CDR2 sequences are SGHVS and FQNEAQ. CDR3 nucleotides: TGTGCCAGCAGCCGGTCTGGAAATTCACCCCTCCACTTT. Translated, it gives CASSRSGNSPLHF.

For the CDR3, the DNA is TGTGCCAGCAGCTTGAGGGCCAGCACAGATACGCAGTATTTT. The encoded protein is CASSLRASTDTQYF. The chain has TRBV5-4 and TRBJ2-3; D gene uncertain. Germline assignment: CDR1 SGHNT and CDR2 YYREEE (reference sequence). The CDR3 has 14 amino acids. Trimming took off 1 base at V and 0 bases at J, with 6 bases between the two ends.

The chain has TRBV7-9 and TRBJ2-1; tentative D call: TRBD1 (6 bases). CDR3 length equals 16 residues. Germline values: CDR1 SEHNR, CDR2 FQNEAQ (reference sequence). The ends were cut back, 3 bases at V and 2 bases at J, with 14 bases in the middle. The CDR3 loop is CASSFDRSIPYNEQFF. As DNA, the CDR3 is TGTGCCAGCAGCTTCGACAGGTCAATACCCTACAATGAGCAGTTCTTC.

The genes are TRBV10-3 and TRBJ1-2, with D unresolved. The V gene lost 2 bases and the J gene lost 1 base, with 5 bases spanning the gap. Looked up from germline, CDR1 is ENHRY and CDR2 is SYGVKD. This CDR3 is built from 13 residues. In nucleotides, the CDR3 is TGTGCCATCAGTGAGGCAGATAACTATGGCTACACCTTC. Residues: CAISEADNYGYTF.

This clone was seen only once. This chain joins TRBV6-2 or TRBV6-3 and TRBJ2-7; D perhaps matches TRBD1 (5 bases). V lost 0 bases to trimming and J lost 3 bases, with 9 bases between them. Germline CDR1 reads MNHEY; CDR2 reads SVGEGT. The CDR3 is made up of 14 amino acids. DNA for the CDR3: TGTGCCAGCAGTTACTCGGGGCACTTCTACGAGCAGTACTTC. It specifies CASSYSGHFYEQYF.

The J gene is TRBJ2-1, the V gene TRBV6-5; D may be TRBD1 or TRBD2 (6 bases each). V lost 6 bases to trimming and J lost 4 bases, with 16 bases between them. CDR3 length equals 15 residues. CDR1 and CDR2 (germline): MNHEY, SVGAGI. In nucleotides, the CDR3 is TGTGCCAGCAGCACATCCGGAGGGGGTTACAATGAGCAGTTCTTC. Amino acid sequence: CASSTSGGGYNEQFF.

The V gene is TRBV5-4, the J gene TRBJ1-2; D not certain. Germline-derived CDR1 and CDR2 are SGHNT and YYREEE (reference sequence). The CDR3 spans 16 residues. With 4 bases removed from V and 6 bases from J, the gap between germline ends came to 22 bases. CDR3 DNA sequence: TGTGCCAGCAGCCCGACCCGGGCCAATATAGGCGATGGCTACACCTTC. It encodes CASSPTRANIGDGYTF.

This chain connects TRBV27 to TRBJ2-7; TRBD2 is a possible D gene (6 bases). This CDR3 contains 14 residues. V lost 6 bases, J lost 0 bases, and 12 bases lay in between. Germline assignment: CDR1 MNHEY and CDR2 SMNVEV (reference sequence). The CDR3 protein is CASRRGPSSYEQYF. The CDR3 DNA reads TGTGCCAGCAGGCGGGGTCCGAGCTCCTACGAGCAGTACTTC.

The rearrangement links TRBV27 to TRBJ2-1; 10 nucleotides match TRBD2. This CDR3 has 16 amino acids. The J segment lost 8 bases and the V segment lost 1 base, leaving 8 bases of the junction unmatched. The V gene's germline CDR1 is MNHEY and CDR2 SMNVEV (reference sequence). CDR3 loop: CASSLFLAGVGDEQFF. Written as DNA, the CDR3 is TGTGCCAGCAGTTTATTCCTAGCGGGAGTCGGAGATGAGCAGTTCTTC.

This chain joins TRBV19 and TRBJ1-3; no definite D call. Germline V gene data show CDR1 as LNHDA and CDR2 as SQIVND (reference sequence). Trimming pared 6 bases from V and 0 bases from J, leaving 15 bases between. CDR3 length equals 16 residues. This chain's CDR3 is CASSRRGSSSGNTIYF. The CDR3 DNA sequence: TGTGCCAGTAGCCGCAGAGGGTCGAGCTCTGGAAACACCATATATTTT.

This chain connects TRBV28 to TRBJ1-1; 8 bases are shared with TRBD1. CDR1 and CDR2 from the germline V gene are MDHEN and SYDVKM. This CDR3 is 12 amino acids long. Trimming cost V 7 bases and J 10 bases; bases outside gene matches: 8. The DNA for the CDR3 is TGTGCCAGCATTGGACAGGGCTCTTTAGCTTTCTTT. This sequence encodes CASIGQGSLAFF.

The V and J genes are TRBV3-1 (or the pseudogene TRBV3-2) and TRBJ2-1, with 11 bases aligning to TRBD2. V dropped 5 bases and J dropped 4; count of bases not matched to a gene: 4. The CDR3 sequence is 15 residues long. Germline CDR1 reads LGHDT; CDR2 reads YNNKEL (reference sequence). The CDR3 DNA sequence: TGTGCCAGCAGCTTCCGACTAGCGGGATACAATGAGCAGTTCTTC. The encoded protein is CASSFRLAGYNEQFF.

This clone occurred once. This chain links TRBV7-8 with TRBJ1-6; no clear D. Trimming cost V 4 bases and J 6 bases, with 7 bases left between them. This CDR3 comprises 13 residues. The germline gives CDR1 SGHVS, CDR2 FQNEAQ. This chain's CDR3 is CASSSWVNSPLHF. The CDR3 nucleotides read TGTGCCAGCAGCTCCTGGGTTAATTCACCCCTCCACTTT.

The chain links TRBV19 to TRBJ1-5; the D gene is possibly TRBD1 (6 bases). The CDR3 sequence is 12 residues long. Trimming shortened V by 9 bases and J by 6 bases, and 12 bases separated the two germline ends. Germline CDR1 and CDR2: LNHDA and SQIVND (reference sequence). Written as DNA, the CDR3 is TGTGCCAGCGGGGGGCGCCTTCAGCCCCAGCATTTT. This encodes CASGGRLQPQHF.

The rearrangement joins TRBV7-3 to TRBJ2-1; no firm D call. Trimming took off 1 base at V and 3 bases at J, with 7 bases between the two ends. The length of the CDR3 is 14 residues. Looked up from germline, CDR1 is SGHTA and CDR2 is FQGTGA. CDR3 bases: TGTGCCAGCAGCTTAATGACGGTCTACAATGAGCAGTTCTTC. Protein: CASSLMTVYNEQFF. Full variable domain (missing parts from reference TRBV7-3 and TRBJ2-1): GAGVSQTPSNKVTEKGKYVELRCDPISGHTALYWYRQSLGQGPEFLIYFQGTGAADDSGLPNDRFFAVRPEGSVSTLKIQRTERGDSAVYLCASSLMTVYNEQFFGPGTRLTVL.

V gene TRBV19 combines with J gene TRBJ1-1, with 8 bases fitting TRBD1. This CDR3 has 14 residues. Germline V gene lookup returns CDR1 LNHDA and CDR2 SQIVND (reference sequence). V dropped 8 bases and J dropped 5; count of bases not matched to a gene: 10. The CDR3 is CASQPYRGVTEAFF. The DNA for the CDR3 is TGTGCCAGTCAACCTTACAGGGGGGTGACTGAAGCTTTCTTT.

The chain joins TRBV21-1 to TRBJ1-1. TRBV21-1 is a pseudogene locus. CDR3 size: 11 residues. CDR3 residues: CASSHWDGAFF. As DNA, the CDR3 is TGTGCCAGCAGCCACTGGGATGGGGCTTTCTTT.

The chain carries TRBV10-3 and TRBJ2-7; D not resolved. This CDR3 spans 12 amino acids. Trimming took off 6 bases at V and 7 bases at J, with 13 bases between the two ends. The germline CDR1 and CDR2 sequences are ENHRY and SYGVKD. The CDR3 sequence: CAIRETAQEQYF. The CDR3 region has the DNA TGTGCCATCAGGGAGACTGCGCAGGAGCAGTACTTC.

The chain carries TRBV19 and TRBJ1-2, with 7 positions matching TRBD1. CDR3 length: 15 residues. V lost 6 bases and J lost 5; bases outside the gene matches: 12. Germline V CDR1 and CDR2: LNHDA, SQIVND (reference sequence). The CDR3 DNA reads as TGTGCCAGTAGACAGGGGCCCTACCCTCGGTATGGCTACACCTTC. Translated: CASRQGPYPRYGYTF.